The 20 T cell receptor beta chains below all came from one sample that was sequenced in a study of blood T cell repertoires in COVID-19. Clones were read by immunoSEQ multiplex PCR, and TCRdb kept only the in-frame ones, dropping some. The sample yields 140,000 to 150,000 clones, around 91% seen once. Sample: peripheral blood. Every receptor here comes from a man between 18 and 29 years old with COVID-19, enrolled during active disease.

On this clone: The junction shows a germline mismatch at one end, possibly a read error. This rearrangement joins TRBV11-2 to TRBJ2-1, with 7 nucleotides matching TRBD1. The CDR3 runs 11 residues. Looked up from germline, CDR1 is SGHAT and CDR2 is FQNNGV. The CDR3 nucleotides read TGTGCCAGCAGCAGACAGGGAGAGATGATCTTC. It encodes CASSRQGEMIF.

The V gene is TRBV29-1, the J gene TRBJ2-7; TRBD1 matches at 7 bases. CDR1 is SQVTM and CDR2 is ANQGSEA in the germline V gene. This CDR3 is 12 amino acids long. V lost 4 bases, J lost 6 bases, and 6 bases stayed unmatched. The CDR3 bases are TGCAGCGTTGGAGTGACAGGGCTCGAGCAGTACTTC. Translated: CSVGVTGLEQYF.

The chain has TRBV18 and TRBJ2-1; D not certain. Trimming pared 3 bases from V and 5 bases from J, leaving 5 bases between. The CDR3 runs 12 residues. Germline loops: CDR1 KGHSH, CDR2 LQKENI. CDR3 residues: CASSPQNNEQFF. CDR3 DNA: TGTGCCAGCTCACCCCAAAACAATGAGCAGTTCTTC.

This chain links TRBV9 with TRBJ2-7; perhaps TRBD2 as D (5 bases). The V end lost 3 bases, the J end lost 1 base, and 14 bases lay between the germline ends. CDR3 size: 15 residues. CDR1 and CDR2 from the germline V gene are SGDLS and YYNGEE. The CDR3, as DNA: TGTGCCAGCAGCGCCACTAGTGATCCATCCTACGAGCAGTACTTC. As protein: CASSATSDPSYEQYF. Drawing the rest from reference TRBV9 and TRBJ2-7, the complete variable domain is DSGVTQTPKHLITATGQRVTLRCSPRSGDLSVYWYQQSLDQGLQFLIQYYNGEERAKGNILERFSAQQFPDLHSELNLSSLELGDSALYFCASSATSDPSYEQYFGPGTRLTVT.

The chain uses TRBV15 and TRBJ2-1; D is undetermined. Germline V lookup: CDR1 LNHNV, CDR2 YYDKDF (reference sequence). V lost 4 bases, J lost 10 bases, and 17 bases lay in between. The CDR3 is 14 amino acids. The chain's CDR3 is CATSKPGALSEQFF. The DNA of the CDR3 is TGTGCCACCAGCAAACCGGGTGCTCTCAGCGAGCAGTTCTTC.

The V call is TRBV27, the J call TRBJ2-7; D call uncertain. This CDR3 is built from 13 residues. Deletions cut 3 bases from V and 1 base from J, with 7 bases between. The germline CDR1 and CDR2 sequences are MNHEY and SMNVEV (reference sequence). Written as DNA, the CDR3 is TGTGCCAGCAGTTTTAGCACATCCTACGAGCAGTACTTC. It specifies CASSFSTSYEQYF.

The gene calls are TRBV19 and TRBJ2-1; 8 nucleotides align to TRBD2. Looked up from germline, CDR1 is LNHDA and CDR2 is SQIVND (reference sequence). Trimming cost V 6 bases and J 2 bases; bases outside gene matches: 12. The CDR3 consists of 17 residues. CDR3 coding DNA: TGTGCCAGTAGCCCGGGCGGCGCGGGAGGTACCTACAATGAGCAGTTCTTC. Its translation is CASSPGGAGGTYNEQFF.

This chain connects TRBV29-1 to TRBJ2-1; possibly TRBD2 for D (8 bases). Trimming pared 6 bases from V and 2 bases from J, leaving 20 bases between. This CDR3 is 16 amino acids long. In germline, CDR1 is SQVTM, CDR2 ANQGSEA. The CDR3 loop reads CSVTGAVAGTYNEQFF. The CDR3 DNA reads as TGCAGCGTCACAGGGGCCGTAGCGGGGACCTACAATGAGCAGTTCTTC.

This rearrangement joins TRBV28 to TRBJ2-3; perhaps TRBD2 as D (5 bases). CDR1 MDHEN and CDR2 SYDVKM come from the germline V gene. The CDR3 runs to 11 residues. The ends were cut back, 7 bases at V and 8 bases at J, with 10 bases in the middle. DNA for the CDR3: TGTGCCAGCACCATCGCGGGTACGCAGTATTTT. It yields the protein CASTIAGTQYF.

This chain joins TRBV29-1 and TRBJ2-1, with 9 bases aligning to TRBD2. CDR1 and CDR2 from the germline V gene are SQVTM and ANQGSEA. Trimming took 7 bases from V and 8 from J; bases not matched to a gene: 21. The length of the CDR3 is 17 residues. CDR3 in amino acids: CSAARPPLSGSHHEQFF. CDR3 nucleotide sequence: TGCAGCGCCGCTCGACCTCCCCTTAGCGGGAGTCACCATGAGCAGTTCTTC.

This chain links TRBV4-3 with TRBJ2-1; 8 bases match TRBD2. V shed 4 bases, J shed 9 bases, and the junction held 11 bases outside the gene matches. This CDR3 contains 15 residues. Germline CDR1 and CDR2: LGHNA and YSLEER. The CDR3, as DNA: TGCGCCAGCAGCCCCCGGGGGGGCGGGTCCTTTGAGCAGTTCTTC. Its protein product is CASSPRGGGSFEQFF.

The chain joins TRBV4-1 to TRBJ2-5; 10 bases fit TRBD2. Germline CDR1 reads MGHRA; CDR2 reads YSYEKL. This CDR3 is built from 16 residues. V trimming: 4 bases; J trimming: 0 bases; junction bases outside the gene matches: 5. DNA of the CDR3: TGCGCCAGCAGCCCCCTGGGGACTAGCGACCAAGAGACCCAGTACTTC. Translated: CASSPLGTSDQETQYF.

This CDR3 is CATRNYEQYF. DNA for the CDR3: TGTGCCACGAGAAATTACGAGCAGTACTTC. The chain recombines TRBV24-1 with TRBJ2-7; D unclear. Per germline, CDR1 KGHDR and CDR2 SFDVKD. The length of the CDR3 is 10 residues. V was shortened by 10 bases and J by 4 bases, with 7 bases between the two germline ends.

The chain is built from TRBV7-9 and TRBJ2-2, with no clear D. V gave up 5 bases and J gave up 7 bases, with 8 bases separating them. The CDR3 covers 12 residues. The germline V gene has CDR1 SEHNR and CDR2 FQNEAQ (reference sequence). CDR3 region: CASSQAFGELFF. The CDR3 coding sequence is TGTGCCAGCAGCCAAGCATTCGGGGAGCTGTTTTTT.

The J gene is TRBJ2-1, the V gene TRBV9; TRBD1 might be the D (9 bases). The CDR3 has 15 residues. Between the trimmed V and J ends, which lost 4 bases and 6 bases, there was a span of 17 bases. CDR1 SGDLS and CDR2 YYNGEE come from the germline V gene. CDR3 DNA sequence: TGTGCCAGCAGCACGGGGGGGACAGGGACCAATGAGCAGTTCTTC. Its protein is CASSTGGTGTNEQFF.

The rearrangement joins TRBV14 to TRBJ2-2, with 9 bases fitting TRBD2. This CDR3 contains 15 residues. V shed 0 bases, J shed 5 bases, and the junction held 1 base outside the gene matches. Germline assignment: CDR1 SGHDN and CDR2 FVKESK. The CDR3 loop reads CASSQDSGRTGELFF. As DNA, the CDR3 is TGTGCCAGCAGCCAAGATAGCGGGAGAACCGGGGAGCTGTTTTTT.

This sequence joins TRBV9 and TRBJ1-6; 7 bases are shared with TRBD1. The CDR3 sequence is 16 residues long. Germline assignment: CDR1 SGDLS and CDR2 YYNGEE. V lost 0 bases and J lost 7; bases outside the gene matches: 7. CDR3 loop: CASSVDPGGRNSPLHF. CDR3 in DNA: TGTGCCAGCAGCGTAGACCCAGGGGGAAGAAATTCACCCCTCCACTTT.

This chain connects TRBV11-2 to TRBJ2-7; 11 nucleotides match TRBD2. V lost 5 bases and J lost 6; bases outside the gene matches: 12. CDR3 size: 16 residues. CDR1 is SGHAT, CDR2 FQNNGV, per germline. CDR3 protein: CASSPTQLAGESEQYF. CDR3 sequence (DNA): TGTGCCAGCAGCCCGACCCAACTAGCGGGAGAAAGCGAGCAGTACTTC.

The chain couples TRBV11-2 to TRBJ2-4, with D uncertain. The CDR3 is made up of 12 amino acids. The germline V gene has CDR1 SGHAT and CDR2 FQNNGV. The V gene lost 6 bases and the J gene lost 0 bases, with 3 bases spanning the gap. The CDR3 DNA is TGTGCCAGCAGTCTAGCCAAAAACATTCAGTACTTC. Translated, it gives CASSLAKNIQYF. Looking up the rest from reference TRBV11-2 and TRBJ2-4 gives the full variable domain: EAGVAQSPRYKIIEKRQSVAFWCNPISGHATLYWYQQILGQGPKLLIQFQNNGVVDDSQLPKDRFSAERLKGVDSTLKIQPAKLEDSAVYLCASSLAKNIQYFGAGTRLSVL.

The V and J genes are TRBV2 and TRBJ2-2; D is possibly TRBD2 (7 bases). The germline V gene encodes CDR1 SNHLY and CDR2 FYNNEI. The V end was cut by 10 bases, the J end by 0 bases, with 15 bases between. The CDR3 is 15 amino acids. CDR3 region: CATLKGGPNTGELFF. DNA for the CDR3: TGTGCCACCCTGAAGGGGGGGCCGAACACCGGGGAGCTGTTTTTT. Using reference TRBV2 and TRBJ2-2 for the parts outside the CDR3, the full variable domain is EPEVTQTPSHQVTQMGQEVILRCVPISNHLYFYWYRQILGQKVEFLVSFYNNEISEKSEIFDDQFSVERPDGSNFTLKIRSTKLEDSAMYFCATLKGGPNTGELFFGEGSRLTVL.